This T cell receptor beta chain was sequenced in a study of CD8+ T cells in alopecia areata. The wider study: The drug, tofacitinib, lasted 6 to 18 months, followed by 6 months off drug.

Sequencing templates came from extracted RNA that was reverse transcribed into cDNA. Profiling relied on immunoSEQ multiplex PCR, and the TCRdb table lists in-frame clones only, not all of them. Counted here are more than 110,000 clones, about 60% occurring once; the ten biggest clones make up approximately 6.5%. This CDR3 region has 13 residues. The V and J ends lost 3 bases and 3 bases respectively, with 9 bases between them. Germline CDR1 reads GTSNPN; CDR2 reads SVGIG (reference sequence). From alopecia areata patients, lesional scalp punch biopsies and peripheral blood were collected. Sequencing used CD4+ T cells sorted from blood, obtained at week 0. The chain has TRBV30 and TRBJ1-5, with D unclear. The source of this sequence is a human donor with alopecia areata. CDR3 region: CAWREALNQPQHF. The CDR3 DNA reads TGTGCCTGGAGAGAGGCGCTCAATCAGCCCCAGCATTTT. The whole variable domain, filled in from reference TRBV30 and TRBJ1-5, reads SQTIHQWPATLVQPVGSPLSLECTVEGTSNPNLYWYRQAAGRGLQLLFYSVGIGQISSEVPQNLSASRPQDRQFILSSKKLLLSDSGFYLCAWREALNQPQHFGDGTRLSIL.